A selection of T cell receptor beta chains follows, all from one sample in a study of T cells in Graves' hyperthyroidism and ophthalmopathy. From the multiplex PCR reads, TCRdb called clonotypes with MiXCR, one entry per CDR3 protein. The sample contains 490,000 or so distinct CDR3 sequences, 16% of which appear only once. Sequenced input: blood. These receptors were obtained from a woman under 40 with Graves' ophthalmopathy. CDR3s include the opening cysteine and the closing phenylalanine or tryptophan. D genes are given only for firm matches.

d_gene: TRBD1; len: 14; v_gene: TRBV27; j_gene: TRBJ1-6; CDR3aa: CASSLGTGVSPLHF
d_gene: TRBD2; len: 15; v_gene: TRBV10-3; j_gene: TRBJ2-5; CDR3aa: CAISEAVAGSETQYF
d_gene: TRBD2; len: 14; v_gene: TRBV20-1; j_gene: TRBJ2-5; CDR3aa: CSASLAGSRETQYF
d_gene: -; len: 14; v_gene: TRBV4-1; j_gene: TRBJ2-2; CDR3aa: CASSTVVFTGELFF
d_gene: TRBD2; len: 14; v_gene: TRBV3-1; j_gene: TRBJ2-5; CDR3aa: CASNEAGGHVSQYF
d_gene: -; len: 16; v_gene: TRBV4-2; j_gene: TRBJ2-4; CDR3aa: CASSLGIRGDMYIQYF
d_gene: -; len: 13; v_gene: TRBV20-1; j_gene: TRBJ1-3; CDR3aa: CSAATASGNTIYF
d_gene: -; len: 14; v_gene: TRBV20-1; j_gene: TRBJ2-7; CDR3aa: CSAREVRGGYEQYF
d_gene: -; len: 14; v_gene: TRBV28; j_gene: TRBJ2-6; CDR3aa: CASRTASGANVLTF
d_gene: TRBD2; len: 18; v_gene: TRBV25-1; j_gene: TRBJ2-5; CDR3aa: CANSEGLAGGVIQETQYF
d_gene: -; len: 14; v_gene: TRBV20-1; j_gene: TRBJ1-5; CDR3aa: CSAEDSNSNQPQHF
d_gene: TRBD2; len: 13; v_gene: TRBV12-5; j_gene: TRBJ2-1; CDR3aa: CASGLGTSGKQFF
d_gene: TRBD2; len: 16; v_gene: TRBV12-3/TRBV12-4; j_gene: TRBJ2-3; CDR3aa: CASSLGAGAYPDTQYF
d_gene: TRBD2; len: 16; v_gene: TRBV11-2; j_gene: TRBJ2-7; CDR3aa: CASSPDSGSYRYEQYF
d_gene: TRBD2; len: 15; v_gene: TRBV2; j_gene: TRBJ2-7; CDR3aa: CASRSGSGNSYEQYF
d_gene: TRBD2; len: 17; v_gene: TRBV5-8; j_gene: TRBJ2-3; CDR3aa: CASRATGTSGVTDTQYF
d_gene: -; len: 13; v_gene: TRBV11-2; j_gene: TRBJ1-2; CDR3aa: CASSLDLRGGDTF
d_gene: -; len: 13; v_gene: TRBV25-1; j_gene: TRBJ2-1; CDR3aa: CASCDLEYNEQFF
d_gene: TRBD2; len: 15; v_gene: TRBV4-3; j_gene: TRBJ2-3; CDR3aa: CASSQGLLASDTQYF
d_gene: -; len: 15; v_gene: TRBV5-5; j_gene: TRBJ2-7; CDR3aa: CASSLEVGGIWEQYF
d_gene: TRBD2; len: 14; v_gene: TRBV10-1; j_gene: TRBJ2-1; CDR3aa: CASSSWTSGGEQFF
d_gene: -; len: 14; v_gene: TRBV5-1; j_gene: TRBJ2-7; CDR3aa: CASSAGPTSYEQYF
d_gene: TRBD2; len: 16; v_gene: TRBV18; j_gene: TRBJ2-7; CDR3aa: CASSRQPGTSGYEQYF
d_gene: -; len: 14; v_gene: TRBV3-1; j_gene: TRBJ2-7; CDR3aa: CASSRSGLLYEQYF
d_gene: TRBD2; len: 16; v_gene: TRBV28; j_gene: TRBJ2-1; CDR3aa: CASSSRTSGHYNEQFF
d_gene: -; len: 17; v_gene: TRBV7-9; j_gene: TRBJ2-7; CDR3aa: CASSFPSGGQSSYEQYF
d_gene: TRBD1; len: 14; v_gene: TRBV20-1; j_gene: TRBJ2-7; CDR3aa: CSANPGTGGHEQYF
d_gene: TRBD1; len: 16; v_gene: TRBV7-2; j_gene: TRBJ2-7; CDR3aa: CASSLISRQGAYEQYF
d_gene: -; len: 13; v_gene: TRBV6-4; j_gene: TRBJ2-2; CDR3aa: CASSDSTTRELFF